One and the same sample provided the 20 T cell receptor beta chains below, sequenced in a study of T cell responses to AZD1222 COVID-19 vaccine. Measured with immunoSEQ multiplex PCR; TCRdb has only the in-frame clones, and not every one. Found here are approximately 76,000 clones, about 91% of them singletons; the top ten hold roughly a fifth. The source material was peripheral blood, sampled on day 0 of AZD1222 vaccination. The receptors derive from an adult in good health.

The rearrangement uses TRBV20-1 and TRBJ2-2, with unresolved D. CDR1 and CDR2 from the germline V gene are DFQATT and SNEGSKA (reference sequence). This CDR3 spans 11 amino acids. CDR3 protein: CSLRRTGELFF. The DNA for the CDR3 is TGCAGCCTACGGCGCACCGGGGAGCTGTTTTTT.

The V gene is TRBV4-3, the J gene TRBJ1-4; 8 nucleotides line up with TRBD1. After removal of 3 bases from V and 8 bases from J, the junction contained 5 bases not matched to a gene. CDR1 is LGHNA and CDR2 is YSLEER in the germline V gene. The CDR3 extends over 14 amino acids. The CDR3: CASSHDRGREKLFF. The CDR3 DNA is TGCGCCAGCAGCCATGACAGGGGTAGAGAAAAACTGTTTTTT.

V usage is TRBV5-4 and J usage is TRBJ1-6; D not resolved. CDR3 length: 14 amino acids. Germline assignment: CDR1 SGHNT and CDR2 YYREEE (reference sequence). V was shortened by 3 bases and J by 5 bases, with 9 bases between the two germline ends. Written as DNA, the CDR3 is TGTGCCAGCAGCTCGGACGGGAATAATTCACCCCTCCACTTT. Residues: CASSSDGNNSPLHF.

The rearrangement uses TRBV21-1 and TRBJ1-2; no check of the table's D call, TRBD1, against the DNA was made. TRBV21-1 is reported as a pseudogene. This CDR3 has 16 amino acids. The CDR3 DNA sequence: TGTGCCAGCAGCACGGAGAGGGACAGTGGAGGTGGTGGCTACACCTTC. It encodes CASSTERDSGGGGYTF.

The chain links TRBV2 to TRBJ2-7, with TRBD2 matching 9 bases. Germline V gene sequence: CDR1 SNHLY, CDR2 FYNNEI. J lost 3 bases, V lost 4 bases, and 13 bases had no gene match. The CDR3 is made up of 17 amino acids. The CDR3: CASSAGAGGGPYYEQYF. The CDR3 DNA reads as TGTGCCAGCAGTGCCGGAGCGGGGGGAGGGCCTTACTACGAGCAGTACTTC.

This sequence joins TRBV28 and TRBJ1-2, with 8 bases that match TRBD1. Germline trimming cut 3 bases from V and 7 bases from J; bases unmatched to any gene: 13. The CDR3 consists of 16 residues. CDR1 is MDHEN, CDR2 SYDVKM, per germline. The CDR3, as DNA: TGTGCCAGCAGTTTCGGCCAGGGGGCTTTTTACGCTGGCTACACCTTC. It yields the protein CASSFGQGAFYAGYTF.

The CDR3 spells CASSLNKYEQYF. The CDR3, as DNA: TGTGCCAGCAGTCTTAACAAGTACGAGCAGTACTTC. V and J are TRBV6-5 and TRBJ2-7; D remains ambiguous. This CDR3 contains 12 residues. Germline CDR1 reads MNHEY; CDR2 reads SVGAGI. V gave up 5 bases and J gave up 4 bases, with 9 bases separating them.

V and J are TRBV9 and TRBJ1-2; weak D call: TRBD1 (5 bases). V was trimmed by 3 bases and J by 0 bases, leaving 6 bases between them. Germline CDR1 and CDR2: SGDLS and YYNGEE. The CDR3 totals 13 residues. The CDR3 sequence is CASSGTTNYGYTF. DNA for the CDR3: TGTGCCAGCAGCGGGACAACTAACTATGGCTACACCTTC.

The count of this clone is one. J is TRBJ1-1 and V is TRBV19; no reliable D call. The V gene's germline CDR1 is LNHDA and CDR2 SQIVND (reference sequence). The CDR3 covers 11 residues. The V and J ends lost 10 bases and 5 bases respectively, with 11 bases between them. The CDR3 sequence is CATGGVTEAFF. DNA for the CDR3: TGTGCCACGGGCGGGGTTACTGAAGCTTTCTTT.

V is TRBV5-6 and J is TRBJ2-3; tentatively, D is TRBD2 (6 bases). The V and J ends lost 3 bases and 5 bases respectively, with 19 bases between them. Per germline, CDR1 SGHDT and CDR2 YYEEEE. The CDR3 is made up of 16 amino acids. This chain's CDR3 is CASSSPVAGWGDTQYF. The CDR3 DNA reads TGTGCCAGCAGCTCCCCCGTGGCGGGATGGGGAGATACGCAGTATTTT.

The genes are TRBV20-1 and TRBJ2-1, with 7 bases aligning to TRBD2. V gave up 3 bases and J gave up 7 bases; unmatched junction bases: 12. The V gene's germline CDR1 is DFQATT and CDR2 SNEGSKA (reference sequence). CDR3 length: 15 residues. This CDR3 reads CSASKEAGVGNEQFF. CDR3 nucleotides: TGCAGTGCTAGTAAGGAGGCGGGAGTCGGGAATGAGCAGTTCTTC.

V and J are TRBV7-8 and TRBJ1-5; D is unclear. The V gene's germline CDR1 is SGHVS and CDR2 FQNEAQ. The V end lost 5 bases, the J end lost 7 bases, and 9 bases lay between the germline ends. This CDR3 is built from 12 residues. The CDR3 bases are TGTGCCAGCAGCCGTCCGAGACAGCCCCAGCATTTT. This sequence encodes CASSRPRQPQHF.

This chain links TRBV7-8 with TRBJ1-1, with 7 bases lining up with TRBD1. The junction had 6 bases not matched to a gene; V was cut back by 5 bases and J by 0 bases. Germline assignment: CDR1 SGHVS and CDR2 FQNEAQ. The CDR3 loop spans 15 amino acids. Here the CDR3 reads CASSGGTAMNTEAFF. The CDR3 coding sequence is TGTGCCAGCAGCGGGGGGACAGCCATGAACACTGAAGCTTTCTTT.

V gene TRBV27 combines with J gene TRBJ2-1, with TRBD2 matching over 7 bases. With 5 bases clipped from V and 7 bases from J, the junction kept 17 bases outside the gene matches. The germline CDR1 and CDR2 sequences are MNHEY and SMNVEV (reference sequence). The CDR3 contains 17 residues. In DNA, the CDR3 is TGTGCCAGCAGTCAGCCCTCAGGAGCGGGATTGTTTAATGAGCAGTTCTTC. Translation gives CASSQPSGAGLFNEQFF.

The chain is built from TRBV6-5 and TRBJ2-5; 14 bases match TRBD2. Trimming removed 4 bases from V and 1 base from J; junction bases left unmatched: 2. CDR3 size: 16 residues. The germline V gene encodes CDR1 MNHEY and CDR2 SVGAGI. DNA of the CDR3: TGTGCCAGCAGTTCAGGACTAGCGGGGGGCCAAGAGACCCAGTACTTC. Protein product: CASSSGLAGGQETQYF.

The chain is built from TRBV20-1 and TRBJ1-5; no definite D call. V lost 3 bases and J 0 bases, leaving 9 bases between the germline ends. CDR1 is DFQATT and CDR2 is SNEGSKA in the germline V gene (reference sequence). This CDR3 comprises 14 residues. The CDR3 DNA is TGCAGTGCTAGTTCCGGAGATAGCAATCAGCCCCAGCATTTT. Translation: CSASSGDSNQPQHF.

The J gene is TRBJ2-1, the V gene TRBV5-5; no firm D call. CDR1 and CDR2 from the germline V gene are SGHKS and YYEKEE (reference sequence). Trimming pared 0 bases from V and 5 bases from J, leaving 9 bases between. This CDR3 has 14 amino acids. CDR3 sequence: CASSLEQWNNEQFF. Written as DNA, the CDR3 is TGTGCCAGCAGCTTGGAACAATGGAACAATGAGCAGTTCTTC.

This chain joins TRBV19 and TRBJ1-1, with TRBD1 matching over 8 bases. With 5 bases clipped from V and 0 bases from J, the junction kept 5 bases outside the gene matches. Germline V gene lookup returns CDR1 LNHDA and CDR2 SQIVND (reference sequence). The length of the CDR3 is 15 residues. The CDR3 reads CASSLGGQVNTEAFF. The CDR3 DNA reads TGTGCCAGTAGTCTGGGGGGACAGGTGAACACTGAAGCTTTCTTT.

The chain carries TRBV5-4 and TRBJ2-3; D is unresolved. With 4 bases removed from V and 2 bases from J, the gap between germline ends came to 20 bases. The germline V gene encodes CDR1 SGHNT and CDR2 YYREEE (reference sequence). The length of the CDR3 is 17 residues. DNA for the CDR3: TGTGCCAGCAGCCCGCCTCCCCGTTTACACCTCACAGATACGCAGTATTTT. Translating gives CASSPPPRLHLTDTQYF.

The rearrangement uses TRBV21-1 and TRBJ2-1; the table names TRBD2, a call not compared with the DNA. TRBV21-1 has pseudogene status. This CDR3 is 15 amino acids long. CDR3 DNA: TGTGCCAGCAGCACCCTAGCGGGAGGGGACAATGAGCAGTTCTTC. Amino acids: CASSTLAGGDNEQFF.